These T cell receptor beta chains were read from a single sample in a study of cytomegalovirus exposure and HLA in healthy donors. The data were produced by immunoSEQ multiplex PCR, yet TCRdb's version contains in-frame clones alone and is incomplete. The table shows about 190,000 clones, with 82% occurring only once. Sequencing used PBMCs. The receptors were gathered from a woman between 18 and 30 years old in good health and CMV-seronegative. The CDR3 runs from the conserved cysteine through the conserved F or W. The D gene is left open where the match is weak. The size field is filled for only some rows; it gives once, few, many or a size class.

J | D | V | size | DNA | CDR3
TRBJ2-1 | TRBD2 | TRBV5-1 | - | TGCGCCAGCAGCGAGACTAGCGGGGGCTACAATGAGCAGTTCTTC | CASSETSGGYNEQFF
TRBJ2-7 | - | TRBV27 | - | TGTGCCAGCAGCAGAAGCGGGGCAACCAGGGGTGAGCAGTACTTC | CASSRSGATRGEQYF
TRBJ2-6 | - | TRBV6-1 | - | TGTGCCAGCAGTGAAACCGGAGACGGGGCCAACGTCCTGACTTTC | CASSETGDGANVLTF
TRBJ2-3 | TRBD1 | TRBV15 | - | TGTGCCACCAGCGTTCCGGGACAGGGGTACGATACGCAGTATTTT | CATSVPGQGYDTQYF
TRBJ1-1 | - | TRBV19 | - | TGTGCCAGTAGGGGACATTTGAACACTGAAGCTTTCTTT | CASRGHLNTEAFF
TRBJ1-5 | - | TRBV6-5 | - | TGTGCCAGCAGTTACTTGGGGGGGGCTATCCAGCATTTT | CASSYLGGAIQHF
TRBJ1-1 | - | TRBV15 | - | TGTGCCACCAGCAGATCCGGGAGGGACACTGAAGCTTTCTTT | CATSRSGRDTEAFF
TRBJ2-7 | - | TRBV27 | - | TGTGCCAGCAGTTTCAGGCGGGGCTCCAGTTCCTACGAGCAGTACTTC | CASSFRRGSSSYEQYF
TRBJ2-7 | TRBD2 | TRBV5-1 | - | TGCGCCAGCAGCGTTGGGGAGGGAGCTTACGAGCAGTACTTC | CASSVGEGAYEQYF
TRBJ2-7 | - | TRBV7-2 | - | TGTGCCAGCAGCTTTAACAGTCCCTACGAGCAGTACTTC | CASSFNSPYEQYF
TRBJ2-1 | TRBD2 | TRBV5-1 | - | TGCGCCAGCAGCTCCGAAGCGGGAGGACTTTGGAATGAGCAGTTCTTC | CASSSEAGGLWNEQFF
TRBJ1-2 | - | TRBV5-8 | once | TGTGCCAGCAGCTTTTCACAGAACTATGGCTACACCTTC | CASSFSQNYGYTF
TRBJ2-7 | - | TRBV2 | - | TGTGCCAGCAGCGAGCCTAACTCCTACGAGCAGTACTTC | CASSEPNSYEQYF
TRBJ1-4 | TRBD1 | TRBV14 | few | TGTGCCAGCAGCCACCGAGACAGGGGTAATGAAAAACTGTTTTTT | CASSHRDRGNEKLFF
TRBJ1-1 | - | TRBV6-6 | few | TGTGCCAGCACAACAGGGCTCCCTGAAGCTTTCTTT | CASTTGLPEAFF
TRBJ1-5 | - | TRBV5-5 | - | TGTGCCAGCAGCTTGGACTCCGGGGGCAATCAGCCCCAGCATTTT | CASSLDSGGNQPQHF
TRBJ1-1 | - | TRBV2 | - | TGTGCCAGCAGTGAAGGGGGGGTCACCGAAGCTTTCTTT | CASSEGGVTEAFF
TRBJ1-5 | - | TRBV6-5 | - | TGTGCCAGCACTCTTCGGGAGGGCAATCAGCCCCAGCATTTT | CASTLREGNQPQHF
TRBJ2-1 | TRBD2 | TRBV7-9 | - | TGTGCCAGCAGCGTAGGACTAGCGGGTCTTTTGAATGAGCAGTTCTTC | CASSVGLAGLLNEQFF
TRBJ1-1 | - | TRBV28 | - | TGTGCCAGCAGTTTACCCCCCAGGAACACTGAAGCTTTCTTT | CASSLPPRNTEAFF
TRBJ2-7 | - | TRBV7-2 | - | TGTGCCAGCAGCTTAGGCTTGAGGGTGGGGTACGAGCAGTACTTC | CASSLGLRVGYEQYF
TRBJ1-1 | - | TRBV6-5 | - | TGTGCCAGCAGTTCGGTGAAAGAGGGGGGGAGTACTGAAGCTTTCTTT | CASSSVKEGGSTEAFF
TRBJ2-1 | - | TRBV5-6 | - | TGTGCCAGCAGCTTGGATGCCAGTACAATTCACAATGAGCAGTTCTTC | CASSLDASTIHNEQFF
TRBJ2-7 | TRBD2 | TRBV15 | - | TGTGCCACCAGTCGACGGACTAGCGGGAGCGGCGAGCAGTACTTC | CATSRRTSGSGEQYF
TRBJ2-7 | TRBD2 | TRBV29-1 | - | TGCAGCGTTGTTTCGCGGGAGGTTCCCTACGAGCAGTACTTC | CSVVSREVPYEQYF
TRBJ2-7 | - | TRBV14 | - | TGTGCCAGCAGCGAGGGAGCCCCCTACGAGCAGTACTTC | CASSEGAPYEQYF
TRBJ1-2 | TRBD1 | TRBV6-6 | - | TGTGCCAGCAGTCCGAGTGGACAGGCGGGCTATGGCTACACCTTC | CASSPSGQAGYGYTF
TRBJ2-7 | TRBD1 | TRBV29-1 | - | TGCAGCGTTGAAGGTTCGGACAGGGGAGTGGAGCAGTACTTC | CSVEGSDRGVEQYF
TRBJ1-1 | - | TRBV28 | - | TGTGCCAGCGCCCTCCGGGAGAACACTGAAGCTTTCTTT | CASALRENTEAFF
TRBJ1-1 | TRBD1 | TRBV18 | - | TGTGCCAGCTCACAGGGACAGGGATGGGTGAACACTGAAGCTTTCTTT | CASSQGQGWVNTEAFF
TRBJ1-1 | - | TRBV27 | few | TGTGCCAGCAGGACAGATAGGTGGATGAACACTGAAGCTTTCTTT | CASRTDRWMNTEAFF
TRBJ2-7 | TRBD1 | TRBV4-2 | - | TGTGCCAGCAGCCCGATGAAGAGGGACAGCCCTGGCTCTTACGAGCAGTACTTC | CASSPMKRDSPGSYEQYF
TRBJ2-1 | TRBD2 | TRBV2 | - | TGTGCCATGCTAGCGGGACAGTATGAGCAGTTCTTC | CAMLAGQYEQFF
TRBJ1-1 | TRBD1 | TRBV9 | - | TGTGCCAGCAGCATGATGGGACAGTCGAACACTGAAGCTTTCTTT | CASSMMGQSNTEAFF
TRBJ2-7 | TRBD2 | TRBV5-1 | - | TGCGCCAGCAGCCGTCGAATTAGCCCCCCGGGACTAGCGGGACTTCTCTCCTACGAGCAGTACTTC | CASSRRISPPGLAGLLSYEQYF
TRBJ2-7 | - | TRBV6-1 | - | TGTGCCAGCAGCCTAGGCCCGGGATTGGTCGAGCAGTACTTC | CASSLGPGLVEQYF
TRBJ2-1 | - | TRBV6-6 | - | TGTGCCAGCAGTCAACAGGGTAACAATGAGCAGTTCTTC | CASSQQGNNEQFF
TRBJ2-7 | - | TRBV14 | once | TGTGCCAGCAGCCAAACAGTCTACGAGCAGTACTTC | CASSQTVYEQYF
TRBJ1-1 | TRBD1 | TRBV28 | - | TGTGCCAGCAGACGACAGGGTACAGGTCGGCTGAACACTGAAGCTTTCTTT | CASRRQGTGRLNTEAFF
TRBJ1-6 | - | TRBV6-4 | - | TGTGCCAGCAGTATAGAAGTATCCAATTCACCCCTCCACTTT | CASSIEVSNSPLHF
TRBJ2-7 | TRBD1 | TRBV19 | - | TGTGCCAGTAGTATCGGGGACAGGGAATCGGGCGAGCAGTACTTC | CASSIGDRESGEQYF
TRBJ2-7 | TRBD1 | TRBV2 | - | TGTGCCAGCAGTGGACAGGGGCTCTCTACGGGCGAGCAGTACTTC | CASSGQGLSTGEQYF
TRBJ2-7 | - | TRBV7-8 | - | TGTGCCAGCAGCGCCCACCTTACTCCGACTACCTACGAGCAGTACTTC | CASSAHLTPTTYEQYF
TRBJ2-1 | TRBD2 | TRBV5-1 | - | TGCGCCAGCAGCTCTAGCGGGGGGCCCTACAATGAGCAGTTCTTC | CASSSSGGPYNEQFF
TRBJ2-1 | TRBD2 | TRBV18 | - | TGTGCCAGCTCACGCCGAAGTGAGACGGGGGGGAATGAGCAGTTCTTC | CASSRRSETGGNEQFF
TRBJ2-7 | - | TRBV27 | - | TGTGCCAGCAGTTCTTCCTACGAGCAGTACTTC | CASSSSYEQYF